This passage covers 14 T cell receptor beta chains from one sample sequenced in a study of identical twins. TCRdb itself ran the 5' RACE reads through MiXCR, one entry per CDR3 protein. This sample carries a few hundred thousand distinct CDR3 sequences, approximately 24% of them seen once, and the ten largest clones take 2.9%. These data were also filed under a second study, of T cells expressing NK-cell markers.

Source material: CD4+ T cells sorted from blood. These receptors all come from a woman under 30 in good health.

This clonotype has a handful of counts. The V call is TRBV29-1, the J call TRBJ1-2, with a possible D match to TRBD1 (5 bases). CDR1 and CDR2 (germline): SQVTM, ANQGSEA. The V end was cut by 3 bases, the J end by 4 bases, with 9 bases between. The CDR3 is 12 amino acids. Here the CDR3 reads CSVERQSYGYTF. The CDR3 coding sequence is TGCAGCGTTGAGAGACAGAGCTATGGCTACACCTTC.

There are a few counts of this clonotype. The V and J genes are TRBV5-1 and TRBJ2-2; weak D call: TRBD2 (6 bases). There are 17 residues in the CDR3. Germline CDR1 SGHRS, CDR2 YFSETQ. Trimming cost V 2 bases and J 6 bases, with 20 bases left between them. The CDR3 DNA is TGCGCCAGCAGCTTACGGATCAGGTTTGGAGGGGCCGGGGAGCTGTTTTTT. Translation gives CASSLRIRFGGAGELFF.

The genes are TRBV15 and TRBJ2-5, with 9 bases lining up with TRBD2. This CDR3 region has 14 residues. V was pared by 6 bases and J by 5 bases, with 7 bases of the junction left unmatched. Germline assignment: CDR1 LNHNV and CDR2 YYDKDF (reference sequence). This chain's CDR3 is CATSSSGIGETQYF. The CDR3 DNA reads TGTGCCACCAGTTCTAGCGGGATAGGGGAGACCCAGTACTTC.

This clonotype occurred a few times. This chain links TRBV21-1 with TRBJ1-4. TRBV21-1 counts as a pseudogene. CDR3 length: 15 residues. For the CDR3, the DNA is TGTGCCAGCAGCAAAGTGCAGGACACTAATGAAAAACTGTTTTTT. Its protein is CASSKVQDTNEKLFF.

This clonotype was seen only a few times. The CDR3 reads CSARARTSGSRLYNEQFF. CDR3 bases: TGCAGTGCTAGAGCCCGGACTAGCGGGAGCCGACTCTACAATGAGCAGTTCTTC. V gene TRBV20-1 combines with J gene TRBJ2-1, with 13 bases fitting TRBD2. J gave up 3 bases and V 1 base, and 9 bases lay outside the gene matches. Germline V lookup: CDR1 DFQATT, CDR2 SNEGSKA (reference sequence). The CDR3 covers 18 residues.

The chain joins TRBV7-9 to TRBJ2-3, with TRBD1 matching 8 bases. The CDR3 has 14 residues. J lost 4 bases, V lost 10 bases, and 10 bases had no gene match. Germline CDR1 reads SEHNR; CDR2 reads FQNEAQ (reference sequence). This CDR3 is CATGQGLSSDTQYF. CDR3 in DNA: TGTGCCACCGGACAGGGTTTATCGTCAGATACGCAGTATTTT.

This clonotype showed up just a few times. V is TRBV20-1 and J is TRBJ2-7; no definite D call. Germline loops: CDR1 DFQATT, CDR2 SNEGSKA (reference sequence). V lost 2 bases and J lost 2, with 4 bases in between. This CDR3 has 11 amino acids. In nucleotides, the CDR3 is TGCAGTGCTAGACAGACCTACGAGCAGTACTTC. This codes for CSARQTYEQYF.

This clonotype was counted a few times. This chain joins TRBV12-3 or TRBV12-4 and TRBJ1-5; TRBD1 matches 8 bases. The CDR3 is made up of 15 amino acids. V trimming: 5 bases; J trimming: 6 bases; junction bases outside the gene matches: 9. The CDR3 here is CASSKDRVVVQPQHF. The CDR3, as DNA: TGTGCCAGCAGTAAGGACAGGGTTGTAGTTCAGCCCCAGCATTTT.

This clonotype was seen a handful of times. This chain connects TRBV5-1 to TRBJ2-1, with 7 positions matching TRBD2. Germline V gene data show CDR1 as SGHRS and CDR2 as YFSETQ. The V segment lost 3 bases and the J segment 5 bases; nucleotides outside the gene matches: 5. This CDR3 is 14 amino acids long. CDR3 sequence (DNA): TGCGCCAGCAGCTGGCCCCTAGCGGACAATGAGCAGTTCTTC. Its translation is CASSWPLADNEQFF. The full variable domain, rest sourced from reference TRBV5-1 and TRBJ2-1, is KAGVTQTPRYLIKTRGQQVTLSCSPISGHRSVSWYQQTPGQGLQFLFEYFSETQRNKGNFPGRFSGRQFSNSRSEMNVSTLELGDSALYLCASSWPLADNEQFFGPGTRLTVL.

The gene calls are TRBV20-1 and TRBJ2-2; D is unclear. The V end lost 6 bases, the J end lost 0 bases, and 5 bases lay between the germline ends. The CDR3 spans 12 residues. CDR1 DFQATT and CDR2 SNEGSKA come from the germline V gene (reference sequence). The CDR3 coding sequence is TGCAGTGCCAAACCGAACACCGGGGAGCTGTTTTTT. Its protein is CSAKPNTGELFF.

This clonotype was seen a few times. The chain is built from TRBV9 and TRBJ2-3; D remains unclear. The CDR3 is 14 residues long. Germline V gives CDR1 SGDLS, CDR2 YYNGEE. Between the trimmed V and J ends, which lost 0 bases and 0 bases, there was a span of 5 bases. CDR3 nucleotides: TGTGCCAGCAGCGTAGGTCCTAGCACAGATACGCAGTATTTT. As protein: CASSVGPSTDTQYF.

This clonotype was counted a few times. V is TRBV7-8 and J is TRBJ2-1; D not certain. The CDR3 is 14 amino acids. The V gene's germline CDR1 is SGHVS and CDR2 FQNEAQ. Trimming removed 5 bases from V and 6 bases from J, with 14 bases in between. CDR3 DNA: TGTGCCAGCAGCCCGCTTCGGTTAGGCAATGAGCAGTTCTTC. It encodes CASSPLRLGNEQFF.

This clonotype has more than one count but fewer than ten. The CDR3 sequence is CSVDKGHEQYF. In DNA, the CDR3 is TGCAGCGTTGATAAAGGCCACGAGCAGTACTTC. V is TRBV29-1 and J is TRBJ2-7; D gene ambiguous. CDR3 length: 11 amino acids. Germline values: CDR1 SQVTM, CDR2 ANQGSEA. The ends were cut back, 3 bases at V and 5 bases at J, with 8 bases in the middle.

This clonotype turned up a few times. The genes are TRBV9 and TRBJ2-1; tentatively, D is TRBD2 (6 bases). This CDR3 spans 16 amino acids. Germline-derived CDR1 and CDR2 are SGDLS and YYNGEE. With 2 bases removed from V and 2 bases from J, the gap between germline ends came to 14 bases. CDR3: CASSVSIGGAYNEQFF. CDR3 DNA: TGTGCCAGCAGCGTCTCTATCGGGGGAGCCTACAATGAGCAGTTCTTC.